This T cell receptor (beta chain) was recorded in a study of cytotoxic CD8 clonotypes in ibrutinib-treated CLL. Study-wide context: The patient breakdown showed approximately ten relapsed/refractory and around 16 treatment-naive cases, with 17 IGHV unmutated. Investigators collected response samples after a median roughly 13 months of treatment, range 6 to 36. Roughly 24 partial and 2 complete responses; at median 68 months, 14 remitted, about twelve progressed.

V shed 8 bases and J shed 0 bases, with 17 bases lying between them. This CDR3 is 15 amino acids long. Germline V lookup: CDR1 MNHNY, CDR2 SVGAGI (reference sequence). The table came from immunoSEQ multiplex PCR; TCRdb's copy has only in-frame clones and leaves some out. Here the sample spans about 300,000 clones, roughly 71% being singletons. The rearrangement joins TRBV6-6 to TRBJ2-7, with D uncertain. Source: PBMCs, taken after 36 months of ibrutinib treatment. This TCR came from a human donor with chronic lymphocytic leukemia. The CDR3 loop reads CASRTLDTSSYEQYF. CDR3 DNA: TGTGCCAGCCGAACTTTAGACACAAGCTCCTACGAGCAGTACTTC.